This T cell receptor (beta chain) was recorded in a study of blood T cell repertoires in COVID-19. As for the study in general: PBMCs, B-cell-depleted T cells, or T cells provided the cDNA or gDNA that made up the material.

Clones were read by immunoSEQ multiplex PCR, and TCRdb kept only the in-frame ones, dropping some. The table shows approximately 56,000 clones, with roughly 89% occurring only once. Germline values: CDR1 MDHEN, CDR2 SYDVKM. The V gene lost 10 bases and the J gene lost 8 bases, with 17 bases spanning the gap. CDR3 length: 13 amino acids. The V call is TRBV28, the J call TRBJ1-4; no reliable D call. The sample consisted of peripheral blood. The clonotype was recovered from a man at least 80 years old with active or convalescent COVID-19. CDR3: CATAYPEGEKLFF. DNA for the CDR3: TGTGCCACGGCCTACCCGGAGGGAGAAAAACTGTTTTTT.